These 23 T cell receptor beta chains were sequenced from one sample in a study of CD8 T cells in Susac syndrome. Random-hexamer reverse transcription was applied to roughly 0.5 to 1 ug RNA. One entry per CDR3 protein, called by TCRdb with MiXCR from the immunoSEQ multiplex PCR reads. Among 150,000 to 200,000 distinct CDR3 sequences, around 94% were seen once, and the ten largest hold 0.13% to 0.15%. The sample consisted of CD4+ T cells from PBMCs. The receptors stem from a human donor in good health.

V is TRBV20-1 and J is TRBJ1-5; 9 bases are shared with TRBD1. The J segment lost 4 bases and the V segment lost 5 bases, leaving 9 bases of the junction unmatched. The CDR3 is 15 amino acids. CDR1 is DFQATT and CDR2 is SNEGSKA in the germline V gene (reference sequence). The CDR3, as DNA: TGCAGTGCTCCGCTTAACAGGGGGCGGAATCAGCCCCAGCATTTT. It encodes CSAPLNRGRNQPQHF.

V gene TRBV6-2 or TRBV6-3 combines with J gene TRBJ2-7, with TRBD1 identical over 7 bases. The germline V gene has CDR1 MNHEY and CDR2 SVGEGT. The CDR3 loop spans 14 amino acids. With 2 bases clipped from V and 3 bases from J, the junction kept 4 bases outside the gene matches. The DNA for the CDR3 is TGTGCCAGCAGTTACGAAGCAGGGGGCTACGAGCAGTACTTC. This gives the protein CASSYEAGGYEQYF.

V and J are TRBV9 and TRBJ2-7; D perhaps matches TRBD1 (6 bases). The length of the CDR3 is 15 residues. CDR1 is SGDLS, CDR2 YYNGEE, per germline. Trimming pared 5 bases from V and 4 bases from J, leaving 19 bases between. The CDR3 loop is CASRDPRGRGYEQYF. CDR3 coding DNA: TGTGCCAGCAGGGACCCCAGGGGTCGAGGGTACGAGCAGTACTTC.

The rearrangement uses TRBV28 and TRBJ1-5; 8 bases agree with TRBD1. Per the germline V gene, CDR1 is MDHEN and CDR2 is SYDVKM. V was clipped by 7 bases and J by 2 bases; unmatched bases: 13. The CDR3 is made up of 17 amino acids. CDR3 protein: CASTWGRGRKGNQPQHF. The CDR3 DNA follows: TGTGCCAGCACCTGGGGCAGGGGGCGAAAGGGCAATCAGCCCCAGCATTTT. The full variable domain, its missing parts supplied by reference TRBV28 and TRBJ1-5, is DVKVTQSSRYLVKRTGEKVFLECVQDMDHENMFWYRQDPGLGLRLIYFSYDVKMKEKGDIPEGYSVSREKKERFSLILESASTNQTSMYLCASTWGRGRKGNQPQHFGDGTRLSIL.

The chain uses TRBV12-3 or TRBV12-4 and TRBJ2-3; no definite D call. Trimming pared 11 bases from V and 3 bases from J, leaving 9 bases between. The CDR3 sequence is 11 residues long. CDR3 residues: CAVMKTDTQYF. CDR3 DNA sequence: TGTGCCGTCATGAAAACAGATACGCAGTATTTT.

The gene calls are TRBV29-1 and TRBJ2-2, with D unresolved. Trimming removed 5 bases at V and 5 bases at J, with 12 bases between. There are 13 residues in the CDR3. Germline values: CDR1 SQVTM, CDR2 ANQGSEA. CDR3 protein: CSVSVSPTGELFF. The CDR3 DNA is TGCAGCGTTAGTGTCAGTCCAACCGGGGAGCTGTTTTTT.

This clonotype was seen a single time. V is TRBV7-9 and J is TRBJ2-7; D call uncertain. V dropped 2 bases and J dropped 3 bases, with 8 bases sitting between them. CDR1 and CDR2 from the germline V gene are SEHNR and FQNEAQ (reference sequence). This CDR3 spans 13 amino acids. As DNA, the CDR3 is TGTGCCAGCAGCTTACCAGACAACTACGAGCAGTACTTC. This codes for CASSLPDNYEQYF.

V is TRBV6-2 or TRBV6-3 and J is TRBJ1-5; D ambiguous. Germline V gene data show CDR1 as MNHEY and CDR2 as SVGEGT. The CDR3 is 14 residues long. V lost 7 bases to trimming and J lost 7 bases, with 17 bases between them. This chain's CDR3 is CASKGPTDGQPQHF. CDR3 sequence (DNA): TGTGCCAGCAAAGGACCTACGGATGGACAGCCCCAGCATTTT.

The chain joins TRBV5-6 to TRBJ2-3, with no clear D. This CDR3 contains 11 residues. Trimming took 2 bases from V and 12 from J, leaving 10 bases between them. Germline values: CDR1 SGHDT, CDR2 YYEEEE. CDR3 in DNA: TGTGCCAGCAGCTTTGATGGACGTCAGTATTTT. This encodes CASSFDGRQYF.

The chain employs TRBV9 and TRBJ2-1; 7 bases are shared with TRBD2. Per the germline V gene, CDR1 is SGDLS and CDR2 is YYNGEE. The J segment lost 3 bases and the V segment lost 5 bases, leaving 8 bases of the junction unmatched. The CDR3 is 15 amino acids. The CDR3 region is CASSGLDFLYNEQFF. The CDR3 nucleotides are TGTGCCAGCAGTGGACTAGACTTCCTCTACAATGAGCAGTTCTTC. Supplemented by reference TRBV9 and TRBJ2-1, the full variable domain reads DSGVTQTPKHLITATGQRVTLRCSPRSGDLSVYWYQQSLDQGLQFLIQYYNGEERAKGNILERFSAQQFPDLHSELNLSSLELGDSALYFCASSGLDFLYNEQFFGPGTRLTVL.

The V call is TRBV12-3 or TRBV12-4, the J call TRBJ2-5; possibly TRBD2 for D (5 bases). This CDR3 contains 15 residues. V was cut by 0 bases and J by 4 bases, with 12 bases left in between. CDR3 nucleotide sequence: TGTGCCAGCAGTTTAGCGAAGTATGGAGGAGAGACCCAGTACTTC. This translates into CASSLAKYGGETQYF.

The chain uses TRBV20-1 and TRBJ2-1, with TRBD2 matching 8 bases. Germline CDR1 reads DFQATT; CDR2 reads SNEGSKA (reference sequence). CDR3 size: 12 residues. The CDR3 nucleotides read TGCAAAACGGGGGGGCTATACAATGAGCAGTTCTTC. This codes for CKTGGLYNEQFF.

CDR3 DNA: TGTGCCAGCAGCGTAGTGGACACAGATACGCAGTATTTT. This gives the protein CASSVVDTDTQYF. The V call is TRBV9, the J call TRBJ2-3; no clear D gene. The CDR3 consists of 13 residues. V was trimmed by 0 bases and J by 2 bases, leaving 4 bases between them. From germline, CDR1 is SGDLS and CDR2 YYNGEE.

The V and J genes are TRBV7-9 and TRBJ2-5; no reliable D call. This CDR3 spans 14 amino acids. Germline assignment: CDR1 SEHNR and CDR2 FQNEAQ (reference sequence). Trimming removed 3 bases at V and 0 bases at J, with 8 bases between. This chain's CDR3 is CASSFLLDQETQYF. The CDR3 DNA is TGTGCCAGCAGCTTCCTGCTCGACCAAGAGACCCAGTACTTC.

V is TRBV19 and J is TRBJ2-1; D is unclear. Trimming cost V 1 base and J 0 bases, with 7 bases left between them. The CDR3 is 15 residues long. Germline V gives CDR1 LNHDA, CDR2 SQIVND (reference sequence). CDR3 sequence reads: CASSIVRSSYNEQFF. The CDR3 DNA follows: TGTGCCAGTAGTATAGTTCGAAGCTCCTACAATGAGCAGTTCTTC.

The gene calls are TRBV6-6 and TRBJ2-7; TRBD1 is a possible D gene (6 bases). CDR3 size: 12 residues. Germline V gene data show CDR1 as MNHNY and CDR2 as SVGAGI (reference sequence). V was cut by 10 bases and J by 3 bases, with 13 bases left in between. In nucleotides, the CDR3 is TGTGCCACCACCCAGGGGTTCTACGAGCAGTACTTC. Protein product: CATTQGFYEQYF.

This chain joins TRBV3-1 and TRBJ1-6, with D unclear. The CDR3 has 17 amino acids. Germline V gene lookup returns CDR1 LGHDT and CDR2 YNNKEL (reference sequence). The ends were cut back, 4 bases at V and 5 bases at J, with 18 bases in the middle. In DNA form, the CDR3 reads TGTGCCAGCAGCCTCAACGGCGGCGGCGGCCATAATTCACCCCTCCACTTT. Translation: CASSLNGGGGHNSPLHF.

This rearrangement joins TRBV5-1 to TRBJ2-1, with a tentative D call TRBD2 (5 bases). The germline gives CDR1 SGHRS, CDR2 YFSETQ. The CDR3 runs 14 residues. V was shortened by 4 bases and J by 2 bases, with 10 bases between the two germline ends. The CDR3 nucleotides are TGCGCCAGCAGCACCGAGGGAGCCTACAATGAGCAGTTCTTC. Translating it yields CASSTEGAYNEQFF. Full variable domain (rest looked up from reference TRBV5-1 and TRBJ2-1): KAGVTQTPRYLIKTRGQQVTLSCSPISGHRSVSWYQQTPGQGLQFLFEYFSETQRNKGNFPGRFSGRQFSNSRSEMNVSTLELGDSALYLCASSTEGAYNEQFFGPGTRLTVL.

V and J are TRBV2 and TRBJ2-1; 9 nucleotides align to TRBD2. Germline trimming cut 4 bases from V and 8 bases from J; bases unmatched to any gene: 9. The CDR3 has 15 amino acids. Germline V gives CDR1 SNHLY, CDR2 FYNNEI. The CDR3 sequence: CASSAPRGGPDEQFF. CDR3 bases: TGTGCCAGCAGTGCCCCGCGGGGGGGCCCCGATGAGCAGTTCTTC.

The genes are TRBV7-9 and TRBJ2-5; no firm D call. Deletions cut 5 bases from V and 1 base from J, with 11 bases between. From germline, CDR1 is SEHNR and CDR2 FQNEAQ (reference sequence). The CDR3 is made up of 14 amino acids. The CDR3 is CASSPGRAQETQYF. The CDR3 nucleotides read TGTGCCAGCAGCCCTGGACGGGCCCAAGAGACCCAGTACTTC.

This rearrangement joins TRBV29-1 to TRBJ1-2; unclear D gene. This CDR3 contains 12 residues. CDR1 and CDR2 from the germline V gene are SQVTM and ANQGSEA. V dropped 4 bases and J dropped 2 bases, with 8 bases sitting between them. This CDR3 is CSVVVQNYGYTF. In nucleotides, the CDR3 is TGCAGCGTTGTGGTTCAGAACTATGGCTACACCTTC.

The genes are TRBV29-1 and TRBJ1-1, with 8 bases aligning to TRBD1. This CDR3 is 12 amino acids long. Germline CDR1 SQVTM, CDR2 ANQGSEA. V shed 8 bases and J 1 base; nucleotides not matched to a gene: 3. This chain's CDR3 is CSTGGTNTEAFF. DNA of the CDR3: TGCAGCACAGGGGGTACGAACACTGAAGCTTTCTTT. The full variable domain, completed using reference TRBV29-1 and TRBJ1-1, is SAVISQKPSRDICQRGTSLTIQCQVDSQVTMMFWYRQQPGQSLTLIATANQGSEATYESGFVIDKFPISRPNLTFSTLTVSNMSPEDSSIYLCSTGGTNTEAFFGQGTRLTVV.

This chain links TRBV20-1 with TRBJ1-2; D may be TRBD1 (6 bases). Germline CDR1 is DFQATT and CDR2 is SNEGSKA (reference sequence). The CDR3 has 11 residues. V lost 4 bases and J 6 bases, leaving 9 bases between the germline ends. CDR3 sequence reads: CSAIRGDGYTF. The DNA of the CDR3 is TGCAGTGCTATCAGGGGCGATGGCTACACCTTC.